The TCR beta chain described here comes from a study of cytomegalovirus exposure and HLA in healthy donors. General study findings and limits: Most likely, a cluster of highly shared sequence variants arose as a sequencing artifact. DRB1 had the most TCR associations and HLA-C the fewest, a later analysis found, with rates varying by HLA locus. In a later analysis, a missense DCLRE1C variant was linked to TCR beta V- and J-gene trimming. Cytomegalovirus association was assigned to 170 or so TCR beta chains.

This CDR3 is 16 amino acids long. Germline CDR1 LGHNT, CDR2 FRNRAP. Trimming removed 3 bases from V and 0 bases from J; junction bases left unmatched: 4. About this clone itself: The antigen is not known.

PCR employed 60 Vbeta and 13 Jbeta primers. Some clones are missing from TCRdb's copy, which holds only in-frame ones; the method was immunoSEQ multiplex PCR. The sample has about 140,000 clones; approximately 61% are singletons. Input material: PBMCs. V and J are TRBV12-5 and TRBJ2-2; 7 bases fit TRBD1. The receptor's source is a human donor in good health. The CDR3 reads CASGFDTGANTGELFF. CDR3 in DNA: TGTGCTAGTGGTTTTGATACAGGGGCGAACACCGGGGAGCTGTTTTTT.